This T cell receptor beta chain originates from a study of T-cell reconstitution after alpha-beta-depleted transplantation in children. This CDR3 spans 15 amino acids. The germline CDR1 and CDR2 sequences are MNHEY and SMNVEV (reference sequence). V was clipped by 2 bases and J by 2 bases, with 12 bases between them. Unique molecular identifiers were incorporated into the prepared TCRbeta library. TCRdb passed the PCR reads through MiXCR, listing each CDR3 protein once. The sample has some 490,000 distinct CDR3 sequences; under 15% are singletons. The origin of this receptor is a human donor who donated a stem cell graft to a child with combined immunodeficiency. The sample was PBMCs from the stem cell graft donor, taken from the stem cell graft. This chain links TRBV27 with TRBJ2-5; D call uncertain. The CDR3 sequence is CASSLAFAIQETQYF. The CDR3 DNA sequence: TGTGCCAGCAGTTTAGCATTCGCTATTCAAGAGACCCAGTACTTC.